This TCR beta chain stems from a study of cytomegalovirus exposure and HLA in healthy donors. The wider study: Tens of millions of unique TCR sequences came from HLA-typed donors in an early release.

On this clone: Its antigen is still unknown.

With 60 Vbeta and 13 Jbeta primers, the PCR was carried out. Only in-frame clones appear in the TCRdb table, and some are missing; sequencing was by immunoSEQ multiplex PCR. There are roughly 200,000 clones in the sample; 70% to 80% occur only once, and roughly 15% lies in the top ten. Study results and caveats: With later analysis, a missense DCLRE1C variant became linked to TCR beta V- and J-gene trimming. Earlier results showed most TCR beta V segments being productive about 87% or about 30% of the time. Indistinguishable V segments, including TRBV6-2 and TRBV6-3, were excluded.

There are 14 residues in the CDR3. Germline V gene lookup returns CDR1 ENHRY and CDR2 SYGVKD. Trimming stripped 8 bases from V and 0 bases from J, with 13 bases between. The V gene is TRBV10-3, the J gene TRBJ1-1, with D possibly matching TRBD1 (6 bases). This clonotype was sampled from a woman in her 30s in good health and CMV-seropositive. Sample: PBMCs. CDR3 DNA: TGTGCCATCGGAGACAGGAGAATGAACACTGAAGCTTTCTTT. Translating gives CAIGDRRMNTEAFF.